This T cell receptor beta chain stems from a study of tumor-infiltrating lymphocytes in localized non-small cell lung cancer. TCRdb's copy holds only in-frame clones and misses some; the assay was immunoSEQ multiplex PCR. The sample has approximately 7,400 clones, approximately 80% seen once. This CDR3 is 14 amino acids long. V was trimmed by 1 base and J by 4 bases, leaving 10 bases between them. Germline CDR1 SGHDT, CDR2 YYEEEE. The clonotype comes from a human donor with non-small cell lung cancer. This sequence joins TRBV5-6 and TRBJ2-3; D is uncertain. Sequencing used uninvolved lung tissue not adjacent to the tumor. CDR3 DNA sequence: TGTGCCAGCAGCTTGACCTACCGGTCAGATACGCAGTATTTT. Translation: CASSLTYRSDTQYF.